A single sample gave rise to the 8 T cell receptor beta chains below, sequenced in a study of cytomegalovirus exposure and HLA in healthy donors. The PCR contained 60 Vbeta and 13 Jbeta primers. TCRdb's table, derived via immunoSEQ multiplex PCR, lists solely in-frame clones and lacks some. The repertoire includes about 170,000 clones, around 73% of them detected once, and about 4.9% sits in the top ten. Sequencing was performed on PBMCs. The receptors come from a young woman in good health and CMV-seropositive.

This clone came up a few times. The chain recombines TRBV6-1 with TRBJ2-5, with 7 bases lining up with TRBD1. TRBJ2-7 matches the DNA end more closely, so the J call is doubtful. This CDR3 comprises 14 residues. The germline gives CDR1 MNHNS, CDR2 SASEGT. CDR3 bases: TGTGCCAGCAGTGAGTACAGGGGCGGCTACGAGCAGTACTTC. The encoded protein is CASSEYRGGYEQYF.

For the CDR3, the DNA is TGTGCCTGGACAGGGGATTCCTACGAGCAGTACTTC. Amino acid sequence: CAWTGDSYEQYF. The chain combines TRBV30 with TRBJ2-7; D might be TRBD1 (6 bases). The ends were cut back, 4 bases at V and 1 base at J, with 8 bases in the middle. The CDR3 contains 12 residues. In germline, CDR1 is GTSNPN, CDR2 SVGIG (reference sequence). Filled out from reference TRBV30 and TRBJ2-7, the complete variable domain reads SQTIHQWPATLVQPVGSPLSLECTVEGTSNPNLYWYRQAAGRGLQLLFYSVGIGQISSEVPQNLSASRPQDRQFILSSKKLLLSDSGFYLCAWTGDSYEQYFGPGTRLTVT.

This rearrangement joins TRBV11-3 to TRBJ1-3, with D perhaps TRBD1 (6 bases). This CDR3 region has 20 residues. The germline V gene encodes CDR1 SGHNT and CDR2 YENEEA. V lost 0 bases and J 4 bases, leaving 25 bases between the germline ends. The CDR3, as DNA: TGTGCCAGCAGCTTAGATAGGATGGGAGTTGGGGGCTTGGGCGGAAACACCATATATTTT. It specifies CASSLDRMGVGGLGGNTIYF.

The gene calls are TRBV30 and TRBJ2-7, with 9 bases aligning to TRBD1. CDR1 and CDR2 from the germline V gene are GTSNPN and SVGIG (reference sequence). This CDR3 is built from 15 residues. Trimming took 3 bases from V and 3 from J; bases not matched to a gene: 9. The CDR3 protein is CAWSHPGQGIYEQYF. The CDR3 DNA follows: TGTGCCTGGAGCCACCCGGGACAGGGTATCTACGAGCAGTACTTC.

V is TRBV30 and J is TRBJ1-6; 11 bases are a match to TRBD1. This CDR3 contains 13 residues. Germline V gene sequence: CDR1 GTSNPN, CDR2 SVGIG (reference sequence). V lost 5 bases to trimming and J lost 7 bases; unmatched junction nucleotides: 1. CDR3 amino acids: CAWGDRGNSPLHF. The CDR3 DNA reads TGTGCCTGGGGGGACAGGGGGAATTCACCCCTCCACTTT.

V usage is TRBV30 and J usage is TRBJ2-7; 11 bases align to TRBD2. With 7 bases clipped from V and 2 bases from J, the junction kept 4 bases outside the gene matches. Germline loops: CDR1 GTSNPN, CDR2 SVGIG (reference sequence). The CDR3 sequence is 13 residues long. This chain's CDR3 is CAFGTSGAYEQYF. Here the CDR3 DNA reads TGTGCCTTTGGGACTAGCGGTGCCTACGAGCAGTACTTC.

The chain carries TRBV29-1 and TRBJ2-5; 10 bases agree with TRBD1. V lost 4 bases to trimming and J lost 4 bases; unmatched junction nucleotides: 9. Germline loops: CDR1 SQVTM, CDR2 ANQGSEA. CDR3 size: 15 residues. The CDR3 here is CSVGTGTGDVETQYF. DNA for the CDR3: TGCAGCGTTGGGACCGGGACAGGGGATGTAGAGACCCAGTACTTC.

This chain uses TRBV6-6 with TRBJ1-4; a possible D gene is TRBD1 (6 bases). Per the germline V gene, CDR1 is MNHNY and CDR2 is SVGAGI (reference sequence). The CDR3 has 15 residues. The ends were cut back, 5 bases at V and 7 bases at J, with 17 bases in the middle. CDR3 nucleotides: TGTGCCAGCAGTATGATATCCGGGACATCTGAAAAACTGTTTTTT. Its protein is CASSMISGTSEKLFF.